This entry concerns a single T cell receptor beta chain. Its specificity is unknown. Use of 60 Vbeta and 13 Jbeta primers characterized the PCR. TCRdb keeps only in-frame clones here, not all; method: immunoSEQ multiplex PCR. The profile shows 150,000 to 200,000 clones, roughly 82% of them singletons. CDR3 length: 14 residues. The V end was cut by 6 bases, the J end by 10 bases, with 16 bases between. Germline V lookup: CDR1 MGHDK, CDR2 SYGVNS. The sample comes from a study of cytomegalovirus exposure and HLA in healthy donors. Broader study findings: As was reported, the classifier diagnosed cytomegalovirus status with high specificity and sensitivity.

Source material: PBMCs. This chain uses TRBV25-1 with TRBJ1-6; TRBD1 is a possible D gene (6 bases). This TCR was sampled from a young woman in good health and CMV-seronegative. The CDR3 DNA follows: TGTGCCAGCAGCCCGACAGGTTCCTCCTCACCCCTCCACTTT. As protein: CASSPTGSSSPLHF. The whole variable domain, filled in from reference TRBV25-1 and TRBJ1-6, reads EADIYQTPRYLVIGTGKKITLECSQTMGHDKMYWYQQDPGMELHLIHYSYGVNSTEKGDLSSESTVSRIRTEHFPLTLESARPSHTSQYLCASSPTGSSSPLHFGNGTRLTVT.